The clone carrying this T cell receptor beta chain has more than one count but fewer than ten. The sample originates from a study of T cells after yellow fever vaccination. CDR1 and CDR2 from the germline V gene are SNHLY and FYNNEI. The CDR3 has 14 residues. V was shortened by 9 bases and J by 0 bases, with 9 bases between the two germline ends. The TCR cDNA carried a universal primer site and UMIs from 5'RACE template switching. A single record per CDR3 protein comes from TCRdb applying MiXCR to the 5' RACE reads. The sample has 160,000 or so distinct CDR3 sequences, about 7% seen once. This clonotype was sampled from a man aged 18-30 years who received the YFV17D yellow fever vaccine. V usage is TRBV2 and J usage is TRBJ2-6; D unclear. The source material was CD4+ T cells sorted from PBMCs, sampled less than 6 days after the first yellow fever vaccination. CDR3 protein: CASSYISGANVLTF. CDR3 nucleotides: TGTGCCAGTAGTTACATCTCTGGGGCCAACGTCCTGACTTTC.